This T cell receptor (beta chain) was recovered during a study of T cell responses to AZD1222 COVID-19 vaccine. The table came from immunoSEQ multiplex PCR; TCRdb's copy has only in-frame clones and leaves some out. Among roughly 180,000 clones, 94% were seen once, and the ten largest hold about 0.64%. Germline trimming cut 6 bases from V and 6 bases from J; bases unmatched to any gene: 10. Germline CDR1 and CDR2: MNHEY and SMNVEV (reference sequence). The CDR3 is 14 amino acids. This TCR was sampled from an adult in good health. V is TRBV27 and J is TRBJ1-2; 7 bases fit TRBD1. Sequencing used peripheral blood, obtained on day 0 of AZD1222 vaccination. CDR3 bases: TGTGCCAGCAGCCCCAGGGGGTTTGGAGATGGCTACACCTTC. Its protein product is CASSPRGFGDGYTF.